This T cell receptor (beta chain) was sequenced in a study of preoperative IRX-2 immunotherapy in early breast cancer. V was trimmed by 6 bases and J by 4 bases, leaving 16 bases between them. This CDR3 region has 15 residues. Only in-frame clones appear in the TCRdb table, and some are missing; sequencing was by immunoSEQ multiplex PCR. The table records fewer than 40,000 clones, about 90% of them present only once. The table lists this clone with a count of one. Treatment specified: preoperative locoregional IRX-2 cytokine immunotherapy. The sequences come from tumor tissue, collected after IRX-2 immunotherapy. The chain combines TRBV23-1 with TRBJ2-1; a possible D gene is TRBD2 (6 bases). TRBV23-1 is an open reading frame whose function is uncertain. The sequence came from a human donor with breast cancer. The CDR3 protein is CASSLYGGPYNEQFF. The DNA of the CDR3 is TGCGCCAGCAGCTTGTACGGGGGTCCGTACAATGAGCAGTTCTTC.